This T cell receptor (beta chain) was recorded in a study of blood T cell repertoires in COVID-19. About the study: Acute and convalescent COVID-19 specimens originated in the United States, Italy and Spain. The analysed material was cDNA or gDNA that came from T cells, B-cell-depleted T cells, or PBMCs.

Per the original methods: The assay estimated nucleated cells by amplifying reference gene primers. Produced via immunoSEQ multiplex PCR; TCRdb's table is partial and in-frame only. The V and J calls and the clone size are those of that table, but D and trimming were determined from the DNA. The data show 100,000 to 150,000 clones, roughly nine tenths seen once. The V and J ends lost 1 base and 6 bases, in that order; junction bases with no gene match: 5. There are 14 residues in the CDR3. The germline gives CDR1 LGHNA, CDR2 YNFKEQ. The chain carries TRBV4-2 and TRBJ1-2; 7 positions match TRBD1. This TCR was recovered from a man aged 65 to 79 who had recovered from COVID-19. The sample taken for sequencing was peripheral blood. CDR3 nucleotide sequence: TGTGCCAGCAGCCAAGGATCCAGGGGGGATGGCTACACCTTC. This codes for CASSQGSRGDGYTF.